This record looks at one TCR beta chain sequence and its context. Its antigen is not yet known. One base away there is no much larger clone; base qualities are not given. TCR CDR3 regions were amplified from genomic DNA by multiplex PCR using the deep immunoSEQ assay. Extracted genomic DNA from each cell subset was distributed evenly across all wells of several immunoSEQ 96-well plates, and each plate was treated as a replicate. Each replicate PCR for sorted subsets received approximately 220 ng genomic DNA, equal to some 32,000 T cell genomes. Purified libraries were quantified with a Qubit 3.0 fluorometer, sized on a Bioanalyzer 2100, and re-quantified with the KAPA Library Quantification kit. Each immunoSEQ 96-well plate was sequenced on its own single-read 150-cycle Illumina NextSeq 550 flow cell. The authors' pipeline ran thus. Because only junctional sequences without quality scores were contained in the immunoSEQ output, filtering matching that applied to full-length reads could not be performed. Sequences were annotated with PyIR, a Python wrapper for IgBLAST v1.9, using IMGT germline references to assign V/J genes and CDR3. Reads were removed for weak V/J assignments (E-value above 1e-6), missing CDR3, stop codons, out-of-frame junctions, or ambiguous translated residues. A V3J clonotype was defined by an identical inferred V gene, J gene, and CDR3 amino acid sequence. To compute the percentage overlap between repertoires, the number of shared unique clonotypes was divided by the size of the smaller repertoire. Three approaches were used to assess repertoire richness: RTK rarefaction, the Chao1 estimator, and Recon v2.1 estimates of unobserved clonotypes. Generation probabilities for all TCRbeta clonotypes obtained by the gDNA method from a few donors were computed using OLGA. The table was pulled from immuneACCESS by TCRdb, which kept in-frame rearrangements only. Such tables lose some clones; where checked, under half of the loss comes from unresolved V genes, and the rest has no known cause. V and J calls and clone size are copied from that table; D and trimming were computed from the DNA. This sample comprises about 2.4 million clones, 80% to 95% of them detected only once. In total, the top ten clones hold more than 0.35% of the sample.

The V and J ends are trimmed by 0 bases and 4 bases, leaving 9 bases between them. The CDR3 spans 14 residues, from the cysteine through the phenylalanine. The kept DNA is CDR3 alone, 42 bases in frame from the first base. CDR1 and CDR2 (SGDLS, YYNGEE) derive from the germline V gene. The data derive from a study of shared clonotypes between healthy human individuals (dated by TCRdb to about 2020). Notes on the research overall: The cohort comprised a couple of women and a few men aged 18 to 49 years. For each donor, three plates each were used for CD4 naive and CD4 memory, two plates were used for CD8 naive, and one plate was used for CD8 memory. Libraries were prepared and TCR repertoires were sequenced by different laboratories using diverse techniques, in order to increase sequencing depth and limit assay-specific biases. The study deeply sequenced blood TCR repertoires of about 5 healthy adults to estimate repertoire size and the extent of clonotype sharing between individuals. Each donor's leukapheresis produced roughly between roughly 0.85 and 9.5 billion PBMCs.

Healthy HIV-negative adults with no recently reported acute infections or vaccinations were included as donors. Every donor was a Caucasian adult residing in Nashville, Tennessee, USA. CD4+ T cells were enriched by magnetic negative selection, after which naive cells were positively selected on CD45RA and the negative fraction was taken as the memory subset. Blood was obtained by leukapheresis, after which PBMCs were separated by Ficoll-Histopaque density gradient centrifugation and cryopreserved in liquid nitrogen vapor phase. Purity and quantity of every magnetically sorted T cell population were checked by analytical flow cytometry. Each sorted fraction had its genomic DNA isolated and then quantified by UV absorbance on a Nanodrop 2000c. What the study reported, not specific to this receptor: Because the study included only a small number of donors, the genetic and exposure-history diversity represented was limited. Compared with non-shared clonotypes, the clonotypes found in all four sorted-subset donors had higher generation probabilities. Based on pairwise subsampling, the degree of clonotype sharing among donors was expected to be affected by sequencing depth. Naive subsets generally had larger estimated clonotype richness than memory subsets did. Incomplete sequencing was indicated by rarefaction of sorted-subset datasets, despite the large sequencing depth. When several donors were compared, the shared fraction of clonotypes was around 5% for naive CD4, 3.5% to 4% for naive CD8, 2.3% for memory CD4, and approximately 0.4% for memory CD8. Sampling was limited to blood, and TCR repertoires in tissue likely differ from TCR repertoires in blood.

Sequencing was carried out using naive CD4+ T cells from PBMCs. What this sample's cell subset or site label stands for: CD45RA+ positively selected. The chain joins TRBV9 to TRBJ2-3, with no reliable assignment of the D segment. The TCR comes from a young man in good health. Some clones in this sample may be carry-over from other donors' samples. In nucleotides, the sequence is TGTGCCAGCAGCGTAGGAGTCAAGGCAGATACGCAGTATTTT. Protein translation: CASSVGVKADTQYF.